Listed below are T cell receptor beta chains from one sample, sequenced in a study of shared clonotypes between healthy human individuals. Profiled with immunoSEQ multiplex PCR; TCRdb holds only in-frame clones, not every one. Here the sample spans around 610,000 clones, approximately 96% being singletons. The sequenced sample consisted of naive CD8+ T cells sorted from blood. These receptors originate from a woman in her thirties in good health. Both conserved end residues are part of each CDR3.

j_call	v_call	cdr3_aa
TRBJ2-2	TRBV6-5	CASSSTDRGAGELFF
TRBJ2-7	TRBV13	CASSFVGLEQYF
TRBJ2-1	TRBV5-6	CASSLWSSYNEQFF
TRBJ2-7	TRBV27	CASSQRDSPYEQYF
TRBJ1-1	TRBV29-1	CSVYGGDVGMNTEAFF
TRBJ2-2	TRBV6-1	CATSALTVFKSTGELFF
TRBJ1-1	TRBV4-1	CASSQDQRQGGNTEAFF
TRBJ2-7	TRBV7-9	CASSLTGASYEQYF
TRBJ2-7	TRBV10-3	CAISESGSYEQYF
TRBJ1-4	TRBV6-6	CASTYGATNEKLFF
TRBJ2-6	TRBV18	CASSLPGSGANVLTF
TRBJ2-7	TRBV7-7	CASSPDRFWVQYF
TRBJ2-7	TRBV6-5	CASSYAGGSEQYF
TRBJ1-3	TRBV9	CASSVDRASDTIYF
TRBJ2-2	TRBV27	CASSLLGDRPGELFF
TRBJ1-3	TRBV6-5	CASSPGQSGNTIYF
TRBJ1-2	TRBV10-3	CAIRDRETDYGYTF
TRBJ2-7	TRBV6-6	CASSYSGGNEQYF
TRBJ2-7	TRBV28	CASSLGTVGGEQYF
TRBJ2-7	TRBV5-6	CASNKRESSYEQYF
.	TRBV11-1	CASSSPEGLAGAIYEQYF
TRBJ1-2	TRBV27	CASSSKARRGGSTNYGYTF
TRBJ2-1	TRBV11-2	CASGPHSHEQFF
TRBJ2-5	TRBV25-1	CASSAGMGETQYF
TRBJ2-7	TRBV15	CATSSTSYEQYF
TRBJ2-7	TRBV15	CATSQRASAYEQYF
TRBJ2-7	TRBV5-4	CASSTEFGYEQYF
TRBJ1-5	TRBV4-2	CASSQDRGGDQPQHF
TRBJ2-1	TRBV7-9	CASAEDSYNEQFF
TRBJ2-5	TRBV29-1	CSVPYTIRGRETQYF
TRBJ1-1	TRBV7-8	CASSLSTGHLTEAFF
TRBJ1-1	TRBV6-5	CASSGRGANTEAFF
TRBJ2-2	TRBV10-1	CASSFHRLAGGPTGELFF
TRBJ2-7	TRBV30	CAWCSGQGDEQYF
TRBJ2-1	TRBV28	CASSLRSSRYNEQFF
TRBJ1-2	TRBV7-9	CASSPSGQGYGYTF
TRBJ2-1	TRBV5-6	CASSLGAGGSYNEQFF
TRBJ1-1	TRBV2	CASSAKNTEAFF
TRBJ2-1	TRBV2	CASSPTGQGARNEQFF
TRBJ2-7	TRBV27	CASSRGREWLYF
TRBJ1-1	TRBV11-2	CASRPMNTEAFF
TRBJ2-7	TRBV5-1	CASRQGLAGGYEQYF
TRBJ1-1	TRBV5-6	CASSPDRGRRTEAFF
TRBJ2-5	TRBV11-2	CASSLDGEETQYF
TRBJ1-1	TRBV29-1	CSVPQATEAFF
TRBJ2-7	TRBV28	CASSFVGGLNEQYF
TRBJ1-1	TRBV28	CASSPIRSMNTEAFF
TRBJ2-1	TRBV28	CASSDRGLEQFF
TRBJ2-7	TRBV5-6	CASSQSEAGTSYEQYF
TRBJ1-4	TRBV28	CASSTPGGRDNEKLFF
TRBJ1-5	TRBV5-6	CASSFSGTGIRDQPQHF
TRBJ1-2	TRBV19	CASSIFLTAYGYTF
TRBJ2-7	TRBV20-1	CSARAEQYF
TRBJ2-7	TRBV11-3	CASSHGLAGFYEQYF
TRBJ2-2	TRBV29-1	CSVVNTGELFF
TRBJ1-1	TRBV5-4	CASSLDENRAEAFF